What follows are 22 T cell receptor beta chains derived from one specimen sequenced in a study of OX40 agonist ivuxolimab in advanced cancers. Some clones are missing from TCRdb's copy, which holds only in-frame ones; the method was immunoSEQ multiplex PCR. The sample carries under 70,000 clones, 80% to 90% recorded once. The sample in question was CD4+ or CD8+ T cells sorted from blood, obtained in a trial of the OX40 agonist ivuxolimab. The receptors shown here come from an adult with an advanced solid tumor such as melanoma, head and neck, liver or kidney cancer.

The chain joins TRBV7-9 to TRBJ2-1; possibly TRBD1 or TRBD2 for D (5 bases each). Germline lookup yields CDR1 SEHNR and CDR2 FQNEAQ (reference sequence). Trimming took off 7 bases at V and 11 bases at J, with 24 bases between the two ends. The CDR3 loop spans 15 amino acids. The CDR3 region is CASKIGGGSITKQFF. For the CDR3, the DNA is TGTGCCAGCAAGATTGGTGGGGGATCTATAACCAAGCAGTTCTTC.

CDR3 bases: TGCGCCAGCAGCCGCGGGTTAGCGGCTTTGTACGAGCAGTACTTC. Translated: CASSRGLAALYEQYF. The J gene is TRBJ2-7, the V gene TRBV4-1; possible D gene TRBD2, 6 bases. Germline values: CDR1 MGHRA, CDR2 YSYEKL. V was clipped by 4 bases and J by 4 bases, with 17 bases between them. CDR3 length equals 15 residues.

This clone came up once. V gene TRBV5-1 combines with J gene TRBJ2-7; TRBD2 matches at 11 bases. The V and J ends lost 4 bases and 4 bases, in that order; junction bases with no gene match: 4. The germline V gene has CDR1 SGHRS and CDR2 YFSETQ. There are 14 residues in the CDR3. The CDR3 sequence is CASSPTSGNYEQYF. The CDR3 bases are TGCGCCAGCAGCCCGACTAGCGGGAATTACGAGCAGTACTTC.

The chain employs TRBV5-4 and TRBJ2-5; D is undetermined. The V gene lost 0 bases and the J gene lost 4 bases, with 4 bases spanning the gap. CDR1 SGHNT and CDR2 YYREEE come from the germline V gene (reference sequence). This CDR3 has 12 residues. The CDR3 nucleotides are TGTGCCAGCAGCTTGGTCGGAGAGACCCAGTACTTC. Protein product: CASSLVGETQYF.

This clone was observed once. The chain employs TRBV6-5 and TRBJ2-7; 9 bases align to TRBD1. There are 15 residues in the CDR3. Germline values: CDR1 MNHEY, CDR2 SVGAGI. V gave up 5 bases and J gave up 4 bases; unmatched junction bases: 9. CDR3 bases: TGTGCCAGCAGTCCCAGACAGGGGGTAGGTTACGAGCAGTACTTC. This gives the protein CASSPRQGVGYEQYF.

The rearrangement uses TRBV9 and TRBJ2-3; tentative D call: TRBD2 (5 bases). The CDR3 has 16 residues. CDR1 SGDLS and CDR2 YYNGEE come from the germline V gene. The V gene lost 1 base and the J gene lost 4 bases, with 16 bases spanning the gap. The CDR3 loop is CASSVSAAGGADTQYF. The CDR3 nucleotides are TGTGCCAGCAGCGTATCGGCCGCTGGAGGAGCAGATACGCAGTATTTT.

The chain has TRBV5-6 and TRBJ2-5; D uncertain. The germline V and J ends were trimmed by 2 bases and 2 bases, with 7 bases remaining between them. This CDR3 spans 13 amino acids. Looked up from germline, CDR1 is SGHDT and CDR2 is YYEEEE. The chain's CDR3 is CASSFYLQETQYF. CDR3 DNA sequence: TGTGCCAGCAGCTTCTACCTGCAAGAGACCCAGTACTTC.

The V and J genes are TRBV11-3 and TRBJ2-1; TRBD2 might be the D (5 bases). Deletions cut 3 bases from V and 4 bases from J, with 13 bases between. Germline CDR1 reads SGHNT; CDR2 reads YENEEA. The CDR3 is 15 residues long. CDR3 in amino acids: CASSFGDLGYNEQFF. CDR3 nucleotide sequence: TGTGCCAGCAGCTTCGGGGATTTGGGATACAATGAGCAGTTCTTC.

The V and J genes are TRBV5-1 and TRBJ2-2; D tentatively reads TRBD1 or TRBD2 (6 bases each). V was shortened by 1 base and J by 0 bases, with 10 bases between the two germline ends. The germline V gene has CDR1 SGHRS and CDR2 YFSETQ. This CDR3 has 16 residues. The CDR3 nucleotides are TGCGCCAGCAGCTTGTGGGGGGCGTCGAACACCGGGGAGCTGTTTTTT. Translated: CASSLWGASNTGELFF. The full variable domain, rest sourced from reference TRBV5-1 and TRBJ2-2, is KAGVTQTPRYLIKTRGQQVTLSCSPISGHRSVSWYQQTPGQGLQFLFEYFSETQRNKGNFPGRFSGRQFSNSRSEMNVSTLELGDSALYLCASSLWGASNTGELFFGEGSRLTVL.

The CDR3 reads CASSEQGDGYEQYF. The CDR3 DNA sequence: TGTGCCAGCAGTGAACAGGGGGACGGATACGAGCAGTACTTC. V and J are TRBV2 and TRBJ2-7; 7 positions match TRBD1. The V gene end was trimmed by 2 bases and the J gene end by 4 bases; junction bases not matched to a gene: 5. This CDR3 contains 14 residues. Per the germline V gene, CDR1 is SNHLY and CDR2 is FYNNEI.

About this clone: One end of the junction fails to match germline, which may point to a read error. This rearrangement joins TRBV6-5 to TRBJ2-1, with D possibly matching TRBD1 (7 bases). Germline CDR1 and CDR2: MNHEY and SVGAGI. CDR3 length: 16 amino acids. This CDR3 is CASSYSHQGGSNEQFF. The CDR3 coding sequence is TGTGCCAGCAGCTACTCCCACCAGGGGGGTTCCAATGAGCAGTTCTTC.

In DNA form, the CDR3 reads TGTGCCAGTAGACGGGAGGGGATTAGCAATCAGCCCCAGCATTTT. This gives the protein CASRREGISNQPQHF. The chain couples TRBV19 to TRBJ1-5, with D perhaps TRBD1 (5 bases). Germline V gene lookup returns CDR1 LNHDA and CDR2 SQIVND (reference sequence). The CDR3 has 15 residues. The V end was cut by 6 bases, the J end by 0 bases, with 12 bases between.

The genes are TRBV19 and TRBJ2-4; 13 bases map to TRBD2. There are 14 residues in the CDR3. CDR1 is LNHDA and CDR2 is SQIVND in the germline V gene (reference sequence). V was clipped by 8 bases and J by 5 bases; unmatched bases: 3. In DNA form, the CDR3 reads TGTGCCAGTGCTACTAGCGGGGGGGAAAACATTCAGTACTTC. As protein: CASATSGGENIQYF.

This chain joins TRBV19 and TRBJ2-1; TRBD1 matches 7 bases. Germline V CDR1 and CDR2: LNHDA, SQIVND (reference sequence). The CDR3 has 16 amino acids. Germline trimming cut 2 bases from V and 3 bases from J; bases unmatched to any gene: 7. The CDR3 sequence is CASSITGTVGYNEQFF. CDR3 in DNA: TGTGCCAGTAGTATAACGGGGACAGTGGGCTACAATGAGCAGTTCTTC.

The gene calls are TRBV18 and TRBJ1-6; D unclear. Per germline, CDR1 KGHSH and CDR2 LQKENI. V lost 2 bases and J lost 13, with 9 bases in between. The CDR3 covers 12 residues. The CDR3 protein is CASSPGQYPLHF. Written as DNA, the CDR3 is TGTGCCAGCTCACCAGGGCAGTACCCCCTCCACTTT.

This chain joins TRBV7-3 and TRBJ2-5; maybe TRBD2 (6 bases). The CDR3 has 15 residues. Trimming shortened V by 2 bases and J by 4 bases, and 14 bases separated the two germline ends. Germline assignment: CDR1 SGHTA and CDR2 FQGTGA. In DNA form, the CDR3 reads TGTGCCAGCAGCTTATCCGGGGGATTAGGAGAGACCCAGTACTTC. Translated, it gives CASSLSGGLGETQYF.

The J gene is TRBJ2-7, the V gene TRBV5-1; 7 bases align to TRBD1. Trimming took 5 bases from V and 2 from J; bases not matched to a gene: 7. From germline, CDR1 is SGHRS and CDR2 YFSETQ. The length of the CDR3 is 14 residues. The CDR3, as DNA: TGCGCCAGCAGAATCCGACAGGGAGCCTACGAGCAGTACTTC. The encoded protein is CASRIRQGAYEQYF.

This chain joins TRBV5-5 and TRBJ2-3; 13 bases fit TRBD2. In germline, CDR1 is SGHKS, CDR2 YYEKEE (reference sequence). The CDR3 is 18 amino acids. V was pared by 4 bases and J by 0 bases, with 8 bases of the junction left unmatched. CDR3 nucleotides: TGTGCCAGCAGCCCGGGACTAGCGGGGCGTTCTAGCACAGATACGCAGTATTTT. Its translation: CASSPGLAGRSSTDTQYF.

The J gene is TRBJ1-1, the V gene TRBV5-5; a weak D match, TRBD1 (6 bases). CDR1 and CDR2 (germline): SGHKS, YYEKEE (reference sequence). The V gene lost 5 bases and the J gene lost 5 bases, with 19 bases spanning the gap. This CDR3 contains 15 residues. The CDR3 DNA sequence: TGTGCCAGCAGGCGAACTACAGGGTCGTGGACTGAAGCTTTCTTT. Translation gives CASRRTTGSWTEAFF.

The chain combines TRBV6-1 with TRBJ2-2; D is ambiguous. This CDR3 region has 15 residues. Germline V gene lookup returns CDR1 MNHNS and CDR2 SASEGT. Trimming left V 3 bases short and J 4 bases short, with 12 bases between. The CDR3: CASSDPGRGTGELFF. CDR3 bases: TGTGCCAGCAGTGACCCCGGGCGCGGCACCGGGGAGCTGTTTTTT.

The rearrangement uses TRBV4-2 and TRBJ1-6, with 8 bases lining up with TRBD1. The trim removed 0 bases at V and 9 bases at J, leaving 7 bases unmatched. Per germline, CDR1 LGHNA and CDR2 YNFKEQ. The length of the CDR3 is 16 residues. CDR3 nucleotide sequence: TGTGCCAGCAGCCAAGATCAGGGCAGGGGGCCTTCACCCCTCCACTTT. This translates into CASSQDQGRGPSPLHF.

V and J are TRBV5-1 and TRBJ1-1; D unresolved. Trimming took off 5 bases at V and 4 bases at J, with 12 bases between the two ends. This CDR3 comprises 13 residues. CDR1 is SGHRS and CDR2 is YFSETQ in the germline V gene. CDR3 nucleotides: TGCGCCAGCAGAGGCGGCAGGACCACTGAAGCTTTCTTT. Translated, it gives CASRGGRTTEAFF.